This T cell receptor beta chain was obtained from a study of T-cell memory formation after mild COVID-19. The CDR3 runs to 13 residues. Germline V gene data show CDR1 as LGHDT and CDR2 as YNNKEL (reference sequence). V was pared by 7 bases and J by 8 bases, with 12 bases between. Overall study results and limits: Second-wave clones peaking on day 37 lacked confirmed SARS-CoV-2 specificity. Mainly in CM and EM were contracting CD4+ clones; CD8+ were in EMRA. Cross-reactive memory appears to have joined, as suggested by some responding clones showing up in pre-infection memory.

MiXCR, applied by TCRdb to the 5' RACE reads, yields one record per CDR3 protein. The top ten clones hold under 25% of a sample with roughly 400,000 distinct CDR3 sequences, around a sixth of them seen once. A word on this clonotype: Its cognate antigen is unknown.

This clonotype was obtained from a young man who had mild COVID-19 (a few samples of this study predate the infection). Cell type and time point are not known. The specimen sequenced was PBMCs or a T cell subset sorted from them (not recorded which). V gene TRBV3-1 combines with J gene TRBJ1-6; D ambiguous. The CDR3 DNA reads TGTGCCAGCACCCTAGGACTGGATTCACCCCTCCACTTT. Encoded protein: CASTLGLDSPLHF.